This TCR beta chain was captured by sequencing in a study of T cells in Graves' hyperthyroidism and ophthalmopathy. Diagnoses were established using clinical symptoms, serum thyroxine and TRAb, thyroid ultrasound and orbital computed tomography. This clonotype has a handful of counts. Its target is unknown. Germline values: CDR1 SGHNT, CDR2 YYREEE (reference sequence). This CDR3 contains 16 residues. The ends were cut back, 0 bases at V and 5 bases at J, with 14 bases in the middle. Amplification yielded TCR beta CDR3 regions, with RNA transcripts as the source. HTBI primers were employed in a first-round RT-PCR of the TCR CDR3. TCRdb reanalysed the multiplex PCR reads using MiXCR and keeps one entry per CDR3 protein. The sample comprises 400,000 to 450,000 distinct CDR3 sequences, around 15% of which are singletons, and roughly 13% rests with the top ten. Broader study findings: Researchers found most expanded thyroid clonotypes above 0.001 in blood as well.

Input material: blood. V usage is TRBV5-4 and J usage is TRBJ1-4; no clear D. The TCR was taken from a man younger than 35 with Graves' ophthalmopathy. This chain's CDR3 is CASSLAVGEPNEKLFF. Written as DNA, the CDR3 is TGTGCCAGCAGCTTGGCCGTTGGGGAGCCGAATGAAAAACTGTTTTTT.